This T cell receptor beta chain was sequenced during a study of blood T cells in healthy people across ages. Next came a second PCR, run for about 6 to 12 cycles, which used a sample-barcoded 5' primer along with a J-beta primer mix. TCRdb re-called the 5' RACE reads with MiXCR, one entry per CDR3 protein. The sample holds roughly 1.7 million distinct CDR3 sequences, almost 35% seen once. Deletions cut 1 base from V and 0 bases from J, with 9 bases between. Per the germline V gene, CDR1 is DFQATT and CDR2 is SNEGSKA (reference sequence). The CDR3 contains 14 residues. The rearrangement joins TRBV20-1 to TRBJ1-1; tentatively, D is TRBD1 (6 bases). The source is a woman aged 25 to 39 in good health. The material sequenced was blood. CDR3 in amino acids: CSARGEGVNTEAFF. In DNA form, the CDR3 reads TGCAGTGCTAGAGGTGAGGGGGTGAACACTGAAGCTTTCTTT.